This entry concerns a single T cell receptor (beta chain). In the source study's methods: Amplifying reference gene primers gave estimates of nucleated cell counts. Method: immunoSEQ multiplex PCR; TCRdb's copy keeps in-frame clones and lacks some. Clone size and V and J calls were adopted from that table, with D and trimming inferred from the DNA. This table holds approximately 530,000 clones, roughly 89% found once. During active infection, Seattle patients enrolled and were then monitored through disease. This sample is drawn from a study of blood T cell repertoires in COVID-19. Study background: Samples taken during acute and convalescent COVID-19 were collected in the United States, Italy and Spain. From T cells, B-cell-depleted T cells, or PBMCs came the material, which was cDNA or gDNA.

Germline CDR1 and CDR2: SGHRS and YFSETQ. J gave up 5 bases and V 4 bases, and 9 bases lay outside the gene matches. The CDR3 covers 15 residues. The clonotype comes from a woman between 45 and 65 years old with COVID-19, enrolled during active disease. V is TRBV5-1 and J is TRBJ2-7; TRBD1 matches at 10 bases. What was sequenced was peripheral blood. CDR3 DNA sequence: TGCGCCAGCAGCCCTGGACAGGGGGGAGAGGACGAGCAGTACTTC. It encodes CASSPGQGGEDEQYF.